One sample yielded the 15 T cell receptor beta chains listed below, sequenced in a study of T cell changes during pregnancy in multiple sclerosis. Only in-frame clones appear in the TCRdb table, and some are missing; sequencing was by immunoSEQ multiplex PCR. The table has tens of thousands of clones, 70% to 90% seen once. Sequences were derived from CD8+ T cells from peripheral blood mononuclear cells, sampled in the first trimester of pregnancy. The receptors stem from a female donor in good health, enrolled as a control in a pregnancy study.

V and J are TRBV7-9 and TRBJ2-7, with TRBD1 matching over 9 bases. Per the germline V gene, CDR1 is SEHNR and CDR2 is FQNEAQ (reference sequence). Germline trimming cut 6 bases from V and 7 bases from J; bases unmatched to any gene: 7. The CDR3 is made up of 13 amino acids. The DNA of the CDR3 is TGTGCCAGCAGTCGCGGGACAGGGAGTGAGCAGTACTTC. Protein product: CASSRGTGSEQYF.

CDR3 in DNA: TGCAGCGTTGAAGGCCGGGGACTAGCTTCAGGGAACGGTATAGCCAAAAACATTCAGTACTTC. This encodes CSVEGRGLASGNGIAKNIQYF. The chain employs TRBV29-1 and TRBJ2-4; TRBD2 matches at 9 bases. This CDR3 spans 21 amino acids. Trimming removed 1 base from V and 0 bases from J; junction bases left unmatched: 19. Germline V gene lookup returns CDR1 SQVTM and CDR2 ANQGSEA.

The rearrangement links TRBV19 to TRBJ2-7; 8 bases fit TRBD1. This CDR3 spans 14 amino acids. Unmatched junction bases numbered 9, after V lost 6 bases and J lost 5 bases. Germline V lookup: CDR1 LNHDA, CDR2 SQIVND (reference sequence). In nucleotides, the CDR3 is TGTGCCAGTAGCAGGGACAGGCCGGGTGACGAGCAGTACTTC. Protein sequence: CASSRDRPGDEQYF. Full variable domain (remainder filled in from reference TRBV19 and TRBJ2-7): DGGITQSPKYLFRKEGQNVTLSCEQNLNHDAMYWYRQDPGQGLRLIYYSQIVNDFQKGDIAEGYSVSREKKESFPLTVTSAQKNPTAFYLCASSRDRPGDEQYFGPGTRLTVT.

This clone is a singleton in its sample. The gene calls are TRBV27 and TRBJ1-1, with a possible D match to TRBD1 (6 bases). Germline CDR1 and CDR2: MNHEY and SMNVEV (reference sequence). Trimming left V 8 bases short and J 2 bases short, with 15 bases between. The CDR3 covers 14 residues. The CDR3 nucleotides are TGTGCCAGCGGCCTAAGAGGGACAAACACTGAAGCTTTCTTT. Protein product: CASGLRGTNTEAFF.

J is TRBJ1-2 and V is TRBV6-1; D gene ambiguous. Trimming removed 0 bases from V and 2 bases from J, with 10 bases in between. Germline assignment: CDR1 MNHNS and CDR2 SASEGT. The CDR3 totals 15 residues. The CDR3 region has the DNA TGTGCCAGCAGTGAAGCGATAAACGGGAACTATGGCTACACCTTC. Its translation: CASSEAINGNYGYTF.

CDR3 DNA: TGTGCCACCAGCAGAGATCAGGGCAGCAATCAGCCCCAGCATTTT. The encoded protein is CATSRDQGSNQPQHF. V gene TRBV15 combines with J gene TRBJ1-5; D perhaps matches TRBD1 (5 bases). V gave up 0 bases and J gave up 1 base, with 7 bases separating them. This CDR3 comprises 15 residues. Germline values: CDR1 LNHNV, CDR2 YYDKDF (reference sequence).

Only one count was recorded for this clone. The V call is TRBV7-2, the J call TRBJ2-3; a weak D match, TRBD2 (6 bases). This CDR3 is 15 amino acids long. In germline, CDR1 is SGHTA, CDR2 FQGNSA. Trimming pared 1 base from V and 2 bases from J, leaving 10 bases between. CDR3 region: CASSLEAGTTDTQYF. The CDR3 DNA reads TGTGCCAGCAGCTTAGAGGCGGGGACCACAGATACGCAGTATTTT.

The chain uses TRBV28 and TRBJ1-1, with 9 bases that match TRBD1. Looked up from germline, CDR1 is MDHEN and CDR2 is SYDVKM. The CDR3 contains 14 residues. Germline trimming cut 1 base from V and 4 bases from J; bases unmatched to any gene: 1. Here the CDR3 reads CASSLSTGGTEAFF. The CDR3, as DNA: TGTGCCAGCAGTTTATCGACAGGGGGCACTGAAGCTTTCTTT. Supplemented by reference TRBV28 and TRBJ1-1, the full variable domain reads DVKVTQSSRYLVKRTGEKVFLECVQDMDHENMFWYRQDPGLGLRLIYFSYDVKMKEKGDIPEGYSVSREKKERFSLILESASTNQTSMYLCASSLSTGGTEAFFGQGTRLTVV.

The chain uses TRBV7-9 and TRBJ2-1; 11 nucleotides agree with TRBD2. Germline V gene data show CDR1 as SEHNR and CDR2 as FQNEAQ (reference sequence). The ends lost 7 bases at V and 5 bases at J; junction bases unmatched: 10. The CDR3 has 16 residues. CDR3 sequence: CASTKPGLAEDNEQFF. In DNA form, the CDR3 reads TGTGCCAGCACCAAACCGGGACTAGCGGAAGACAATGAGCAGTTCTTC.

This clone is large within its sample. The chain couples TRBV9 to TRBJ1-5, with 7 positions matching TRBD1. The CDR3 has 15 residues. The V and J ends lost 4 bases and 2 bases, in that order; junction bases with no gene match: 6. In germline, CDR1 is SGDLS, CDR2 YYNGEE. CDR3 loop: CASSPTGAGNQPQHF. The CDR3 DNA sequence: TGTGCCAGCAGCCCTACAGGGGCCGGCAATCAGCCCCAGCATTTT.

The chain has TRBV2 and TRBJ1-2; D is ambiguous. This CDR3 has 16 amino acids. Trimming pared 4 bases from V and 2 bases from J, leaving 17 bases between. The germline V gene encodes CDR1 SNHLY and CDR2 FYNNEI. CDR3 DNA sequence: TGTGCCAGCAGTGTAGGCCAGGATGGGCTGAACTATGGCTACACCTTC. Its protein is CASSVGQDGLNYGYTF.

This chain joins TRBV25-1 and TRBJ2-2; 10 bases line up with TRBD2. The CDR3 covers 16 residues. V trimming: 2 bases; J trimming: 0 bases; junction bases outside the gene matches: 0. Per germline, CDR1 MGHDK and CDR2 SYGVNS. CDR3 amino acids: CASSEGTSANTGELFF. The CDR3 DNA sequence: TGTGCCAGCAGTGAAGGGACTAGCGCGAACACCGGGGAGCTGTTTTTT.

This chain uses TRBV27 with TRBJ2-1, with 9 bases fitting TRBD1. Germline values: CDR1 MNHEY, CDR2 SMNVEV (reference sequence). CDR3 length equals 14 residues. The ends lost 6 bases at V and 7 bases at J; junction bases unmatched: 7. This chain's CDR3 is CASSTDRGGNEQFF. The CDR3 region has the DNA TGTGCCAGCAGCACGGACAGGGGCGGGAATGAGCAGTTCTTC.

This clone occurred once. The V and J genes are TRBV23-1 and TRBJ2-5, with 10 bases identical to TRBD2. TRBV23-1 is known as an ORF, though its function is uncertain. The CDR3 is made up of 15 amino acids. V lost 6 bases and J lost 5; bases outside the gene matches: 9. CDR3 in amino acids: CASRLEREGEETQYF. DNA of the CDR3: TGCGCCAGCAGGTTGGAGCGGGAGGGGGAGGAGACCCAGTACTTC.

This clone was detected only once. The CDR3 DNA reads TGTGCCAGCAGCCCCAGACAGGGATCAAACAATGAGCAGTTCTTC. Translation: CASSPRQGSNNEQFF. The V gene is TRBV7-9, the J gene TRBJ2-1; TRBD1 agrees at 7 bases. The CDR3 extends over 15 amino acids. Germline CDR1 and CDR2: SEHNR and FQNEAQ (reference sequence). V trimming: 5 bases; J trimming: 5 bases; junction bases outside the gene matches: 9.